This T cell receptor beta chain was sequenced for a study of control samples from healthy donors and cancer patients. Libraries were prepared by immunoSEQ multiplex PCR; TCRdb keeps only in-frame clonotypes and omits some of them. Here the sample spans roughly 120,000 clones, 85% to 90% being singletons. The table lists this clone with a count of one. This CDR3 has 15 amino acids. Trimming stripped 0 bases from V and 3 bases from J, with 11 bases between. Germline-derived CDR1 and CDR2 are SGHDT and YYEEEE. This clonotype was obtained from a man aged 25 to 45 in good health. This chain uses TRBV5-6 with TRBJ2-3; no clear D. Material for sequencing was blood. CDR3: CASSLGNGWTDTQYF. CDR3 sequence (DNA): TGTGCCAGCAGCTTGGGGAATGGATGGACAGATACGCAGTATTTT.